This passage covers 13 T cell receptor beta chains from one sample sequenced in a study of Graves' ophthalmopathy and Graves' hyperthyroidism. RNA transcripts served as template for amplifying TCR beta CDR3 sequences. Following a first-round RT-PCR that used HTBI primers, a second-round multiplex PCR was carried out. TCRdb fed the multiplex PCR reads into MiXCR, producing one record per CDR3 protein. The sample has approximately 1.2 million distinct CDR3 sequences, approximately 35% seen once. Material: peripheral blood or thyroid tissue (not recorded which). Source of these receptors: an adult man with Graves' hyperthyroidism.

The V call is TRBV20-1, the J call TRBJ2-7; 10 bases map to TRBD2. Trimming at V came to 0 bases and at J to 6 bases, leaving 8 bases not matched to a gene. The CDR3 covers 15 residues. Looked up from germline, CDR1 is DFQATT and CDR2 is SNEGSKA (reference sequence). The CDR3, as DNA: TGCAGTGCTAGAGATCAGGAAGCGGGGGGGCCCGAGCAGTACTTC. It translates to CSARDQEAGGPEQYF.

A word on this clonotype: A much larger clone sits a single nucleotide away, making a read error possible. This chain connects TRBV7-2 to TRBJ2-7, with TRBD2 as a possible D gene (6 bases). Germline values: CDR1 SGHTA, CDR2 FQGNSA. This CDR3 has 15 residues. CDR3: CASSRAAGRFYGQYF. The CDR3 DNA follows: TGTGCCAGCAGTCGGGCGGCGGGGCGATTCTACGGGCAGTACTTC.

This clonotype was observed at least ten times. The chain combines TRBV15 with TRBJ2-5; D is unclear. V was clipped by 3 bases and J by 2 bases, with 16 bases between them. Germline V gene sequence: CDR1 LNHNV, CDR2 YYDKDF (reference sequence). This CDR3 region has 16 residues. CDR3 nucleotides: TGTGCCACCAGCAGGCCCCACGCAGGACCACAAGAGACCCAGTACTTC. Amino acid sequence: CATSRPHAGPQETQYF.

There are many counts of this clonotype. The rearrangement links TRBV19 to TRBJ1-5, with a tentative D call TRBD1 (6 bases). Germline V lookup: CDR1 LNHDA, CDR2 SQIVND (reference sequence). The V gene lost 6 bases and the J gene lost 1 base, with 13 bases spanning the gap. The CDR3 runs 15 residues. CDR3 sequence reads: CASRLTGRSNQPQHF. The CDR3 DNA sequence: TGTGCCAGTAGGCTCACAGGGAGGAGCAATCAGCCCCAGCATTTT.

A note on this clonotype: One base away lies a much larger clone, so this may be a sequencing read error. The V gene is TRBV14, the J gene TRBJ2-7; 8 nucleotides match TRBD1. The CDR3 sequence is 16 residues long. CDR1 is SGHDN and CDR2 is FVKESK in the germline V gene. CDR3 nucleotides: TGTGACAGCAGCCAAGGGCGGACAGGGCATGAGTACGAGCAGTACTTC. As protein: CDSSQGRTGHEYEQYF.

The CDR3 DNA follows: TGCAGTGCTAGACGTTCCCCTCAACTGGGACACCACTACCAAGAGACCCAGTACTTC. It yields the protein CSARRSPQLGHHYQETQYF. The chain is built from TRBV20-1 and TRBJ2-5; D perhaps matches TRBD1 (6 bases). Per germline, CDR1 DFQATT and CDR2 SNEGSKA (reference sequence). Trimming removed 2 bases at V and 0 bases at J, with 25 bases between. The CDR3 runs to 19 residues.

This clonotype was seen ten or more times. V and J are TRBV15 and TRBJ1-1, with D possibly TRBD1 on 6 matching bases. Per germline, CDR1 LNHNV and CDR2 YYDKDF (reference sequence). The CDR3 extends over 19 amino acids. Trimming took 1 base from V and 1 from J, leaving 22 bases between them. The CDR3 bases are TGTGCCACCAGCAGAGTGCTGGGGGCAATGTTTTTTTGGAACACTGAAGCTTTCTTT. This codes for CATSRVLGAMFFWNTEAFF.

Many counts were recorded for this clonotype. This rearrangement joins TRBV2 to TRBJ2-7; 14 bases agree with TRBD2. Germline loops: CDR1 SNHLY, CDR2 FYNNEI. The CDR3 totals 15 residues. J lost 2 bases, V lost 6 bases, and 3 bases had no gene match. DNA for the CDR3: TGTGCCAGCAGGGTGGGACTAGCGGGGGCCTACGAGCAGTACTTC. Amino acids: CASRVGLAGAYEQYF.

This chain connects TRBV10-3 to TRBJ1-5; 7 nucleotides agree with TRBD1. CDR3 length: 14 amino acids. Germline CDR1 is ENHRY and CDR2 is SYGVKD. Losses at the gene ends were 2 bases for V and 3 bases for J; bases not matched to a gene: 1. The DNA of the CDR3 is TGTGCCATCAGTGAGGACAGGGACAATCAGCCCCAGCATTTT. It specifies CAISEDRDNQPQHF.

This clonotype was observed a handful of times. This sequence joins TRBV29-1 and TRBJ2-7, with 7 positions matching TRBD1. The V gene end was trimmed by 6 bases and the J gene end by 5 bases; junction bases not matched to a gene: 10. Per germline, CDR1 SQVTM and CDR2 ANQGSEA. The CDR3 totals 13 residues. CDR3 loop: CSVKGAGSHEQYF. The CDR3, as DNA: TGCAGCGTGAAGGGGGCGGGTAGCCACGAGCAGTACTTC.

In this sample, this clonotype turned up a few times. The rearrangement links TRBV10-3 to TRBJ1-2; 8 nucleotides match TRBD1. CDR1 and CDR2 (germline): ENHRY, SYGVKD. After removal of 3 bases from V and 8 bases from J, the junction contained 8 bases not matched to a gene. The CDR3 consists of 14 residues. This CDR3 reads CAISDEDRGVGYTF. The CDR3 DNA reads TGTGCCATCAGTGATGAAGACAGGGGAGTCGGCTACACCTTC.

At least ten counts were recorded for this clonotype. The chain is built from TRBV7-2 and TRBJ1-4; D gene unclear. This CDR3 is built from 17 residues. Trimming removed 4 bases at V and 10 bases at J, with 25 bases between. CDR1 and CDR2 (germline): SGHTA, FQGNSA. The CDR3 protein is CASSSTSGSAVMGKLFF. The CDR3 nucleotides are TGTGCCAGCAGCTCCACCAGTGGATCCGCAGTAATGGGAAAACTGTTTTTT. Complete variable domain (other parts from reference TRBV7-2 and TRBJ1-4): GAGVSQSPSNKVTEKGKDVELRCDPISGHTALYWYRQSLGQGLEFLIYFQGNSAPDKSGLPSDRFSAERTGGSVSTLTIQRTQQEDSAVYLCASSSTSGSAVMGKLFFGSGTQLSVL.

The chain recombines TRBV4-1 with TRBJ1-1; D unclear. V was cut by 6 bases and J by 4 bases, with 9 bases left in between. CDR1 is MGHRA, CDR2 YSYEKL, per germline. The CDR3 spans 12 residues. The CDR3 reads CASRKRTTEAFF. The DNA for the CDR3 is TGCGCCAGCAGAAAGCGGACCACTGAAGCTTTCTTT.